Listed below are T cell receptor beta chains from one sample, sequenced in a study of blood T cells in healthy people across ages. TCRdb reanalysed the 5' RACE reads using MiXCR and keeps one entry per CDR3 protein. The data show some 1.8 million distinct CDR3 sequences, more than 35% seen once. Sequences were obtained from blood. These receptors were collected from a human donor in good health. CDR3s include the opening cysteine and the closing phenylalanine or tryptophan. Fields, in order: V gene, J gene, clone size, D gene, CDR3 DNA, CDR3 protein. D genes are given only for firm matches. Not all rows give a size; the values are once, few, many and, for expanded clones, a class.

V gene: TRBV12-3/TRBV12-4; J gene: TRBJ2-3; clone size: NA; D gene: TRBD2; CDR3 DNA: TGTGCCAGCAGTCCCGATCGACTAGCGGGGGGTATCACAGATACGGAGTATTTT; CDR3 protein: CASSPDRLAGGITDTEYF
V gene: TRBV7-2; J gene: TRBJ1-4; clone size: NA; D gene: NA; CDR3 DNA: TGTGCCAGCAGCTTACGGCGTTCAACTAATGAAAAACTGTTTTTT; CDR3 protein: CASSLRRSTNEKLFF
V gene: TRBV6-2/TRBV6-3; J gene: TRBJ1-2; clone size: NA; D gene: NA; CDR3 DNA: TGTGCCAGCAGCTTTTCAGGAACTCGATCTTATGGCTACACCTTC; CDR3 protein: CASSFSGTRSYGYTF
V gene: TRBV20-1; J gene: TRBJ2-5; clone size: NA; D gene: TRBD1; CDR3 DNA: TGCAGTAAATTCGACAGGGGGCGGGAGACCCAGTACTTC; CDR3 protein: CSKFDRGRETQYF
V gene: TRBV7-2; J gene: TRBJ2-3; clone size: few; D gene: NA; CDR3 DNA: TGTGCCAGCAGCCCTACAAACCCCGGGGACACAGATACGCAGTATTTT; CDR3 protein: CASSPTNPGDTDTQYF
V gene: TRBV6-2/TRBV6-3; J gene: TRBJ2-1; clone size: NA; D gene: NA; CDR3 DNA: TGTGCCAGCACTCAACGGACGGTTACCTACAATGAGCAGTTCTTC; CDR3 protein: CASTQRTVTYNEQFF
V gene: TRBV4-3; J gene: TRBJ2-7; clone size: NA; D gene: NA; CDR3 DNA: TGCGCCAGCAGCCAAGATAGACTCGACTACGAGCAGTACTTC; CDR3 protein: CASSQDRLDYEQYF
V gene: TRBV20-1; J gene: TRBJ1-6; clone size: NA; D gene: NA; CDR3 DNA: TGCAATGCTAGAGAGGGCAGTTCACCCCCCCACTTT; CDR3 protein: CNAREGSSPPHF
V gene: TRBV13; J gene: TRBJ1-2; clone size: NA; D gene: NA; CDR3 DNA: TGTGCCAGCAGCTTAGAACGGGGGCCTGGCTACACCTTC; CDR3 protein: CASSLERGPGYTF
V gene: TRBV5-1; J gene: TRBJ2-7; clone size: NA; D gene: NA; CDR3 DNA: TGCGCCAGCAGCTCTGACAGCGTCTACGAGCAGTACTTC; CDR3 protein: CASSSDSVYEQYF
V gene: TRBV29-1; J gene: TRBJ1-1; clone size: NA; D gene: TRBD1; CDR3 DNA: TGCAGCGTTGAAAGGGGGACAGGGAGGAGGTCGAGCACTGAAGCTTTCTTT; CDR3 protein: CSVERGTGRRSSTEAFF
V gene: TRBV20-1; J gene: TRBJ2-1; clone size: many; D gene: TRBD2; CDR3 DNA: TGCAGTGCTAGTGGGCGGGGGGCGAGCTCCTACAATGAGCAGTTCTTC; CDR3 protein: CSASGRGASSYNEQFF
V gene: TRBV14; J gene: TRBJ2-2; clone size: NA; D gene: NA; CDR3 DNA: TGTGCCAGCAGCCTTAGGCTGGTAACCGGGGAGCTGTTTTTT; CDR3 protein: CASSLRLVTGELFF
V gene: TRBV29-1; J gene: TRBJ1-2; clone size: few; D gene: TRBD1; CDR3 DNA: TGCAGCGTTATGAGGACAGGGGGAGGCTACACCTTC; CDR3 protein: CSVMRTGGGYTF
V gene: TRBV29-1; J gene: TRBJ2-1; clone size: many; D gene: NA; CDR3 DNA: TGCAGCGTTGAGTGGGGACGATACAATGAGCAGTTCTTC; CDR3 protein: CSVEWGRYNEQFF
V gene: TRBV6-2/TRBV6-3; J gene: TRBJ2-1; clone size: NA; D gene: TRBD2; CDR3 DNA: TGTGCCAGCAGTTATTCTGCGGGGGAGTACAATGAGCAGTTCTTC; CDR3 protein: CASSYSAGEYNEQFF
V gene: TRBV12-3/TRBV12-4; J gene: TRBJ2-2; clone size: NA; D gene: TRBD1; CDR3 DNA: TGTGCCAGCACGGACAGGGCTCTTGACACCGGGGAGCTGTTTTTT; CDR3 protein: CASTDRALDTGELFF
V gene: TRBV24-1; J gene: TRBJ1-2; clone size: few; D gene: NA; CDR3 DNA: TGTGCCACCAGCGCCGACCGATTCTATGGCTACACCTTC; CDR3 protein: CATSADRFYGYTF
V gene: TRBV28; J gene: TRBJ2-3; clone size: NA; D gene: TRBD2; CDR3 DNA: TGTGCCAGCAGTTTCCTCCCAGGGACTAGCGGGGGGCTCTACACAGATACGCAGTATTTT; CDR3 protein: CASSFLPGTSGGLYTDTQYF
V gene: TRBV4-2; J gene: TRBJ1-2; clone size: NA; D gene: NA; CDR3 DNA: TGTGCCAGCAGCCTTGACGGGGGGCCTCCGTATGGCTACACCTTC; CDR3 protein: CASSLDGGPPYGYTF
V gene: TRBV11-2; J gene: TRBJ1-4; clone size: few; D gene: TRBD1; CDR3 DNA: TGTGCCAGCAGGAGGGGGACAGGGGACGAAAAACTGTTTTTT; CDR3 protein: CASRRGTGDEKLFF
V gene: TRBV18; J gene: TRBJ1-1; clone size: few; D gene: TRBD1; CDR3 DNA: TGTGCCAGCTCGGCCTCAGGACAGGGAGTGACTGAAGCTTTCTTT; CDR3 protein: CASSASGQGVTEAFF
V gene: TRBV7-2; J gene: TRBJ2-6; clone size: many; D gene: NA; CDR3 DNA: TGTGCCAGCAGCCCAGGACGGAACTCTGGGGCCAACGTCCTGACTTTC; CDR3 protein: CASSPGRNSGANVLTF
V gene: TRBV12-3/TRBV12-4; J gene: TRBJ2-5; clone size: NA; D gene: TRBD1; CDR3 DNA: TGTGCCAGCAGGTGGACAGGAGCTTTACAAGAGACCCAGTACTTC; CDR3 protein: CASRWTGALQETQYF
V gene: TRBV12-3/TRBV12-4; J gene: TRBJ1-5; clone size: few; D gene: TRBD1; CDR3 DNA: TGTGCCAGCAGTCCAGAGACAGGGTTTCAGCCCCAGCATTTT; CDR3 protein: CASSPETGFQPQHF
V gene: TRBV5-6; J gene: TRBJ2-3; clone size: NA; D gene: NA; CDR3 DNA: TGTGCCAGCAGCCCGAGGGGGGGGGATCGACCGCAGTATTTT; CDR3 protein: CASSPRGGDRPQYF
V gene: TRBV4-2; J gene: TRBJ1-2; clone size: NA; D gene: TRBD1; CDR3 DNA: TGTGCCAGCAGCTCAGCCGACAGGGACAGCTATGGCCACACCTTC; CDR3 protein: CASSSADRDSYGHTF
V gene: TRBV13; J gene: TRBJ2-7; clone size: NA; D gene: NA; CDR3 DNA: TGTGCCAGCAGCGGAAACAGGGTCTCCTACGAGCAGTACTTC; CDR3 protein: CASSGNRVSYEQYF
V gene: TRBV27; J gene: TRBJ1-2; clone size: NA; D gene: NA; CDR3 DNA: TGTGCCAGCAGTTTAGACGGGGACACCGGTGGCTACACCTTC; CDR3 protein: CASSLDGDTGGYTF
V gene: TRBV12-3/TRBV12-4; J gene: TRBJ2-7; clone size: NA; D gene: NA; CDR3 DNA: TGTGCCAGCAGTTTGCCGGGTGACAGGGCGGGACGCGAGCAGTACTTC; CDR3 protein: CASSLPGDRAGREQYF
V gene: TRBV7-9; J gene: TRBJ2-3; clone size: few; D gene: NA; CDR3 DNA: TGTGCCAGCAGCCCTGACACTTTCCCCCTTACAGATACGCAGTATTTT; CDR3 protein: CASSPDTFPLTDTQYF
V gene: TRBV28; J gene: TRBJ1-1; clone size: NA; D gene: NA; CDR3 DNA: TGTGCCAGCAGTTTTAATTCGGAGAACACTGAAGCTTTCTTT; CDR3 protein: CASSFNSENTEAFF
V gene: TRBV10-2; J gene: TRBJ2-3; clone size: NA; D gene: TRBD2; CDR3 DNA: TGCGCCAGCAGTCTCGGACGGGGGGGGAATACGCAGTATTTT; CDR3 protein: CASSLGRGGNTQYF
V gene: TRBV10-3; J gene: TRBJ1-1; clone size: few; D gene: NA; CDR3 DNA: TGTGCCATCAGGGACCTAATGAACACTGAAGCTTTCTTT; CDR3 protein: CAIRDLMNTEAFF
V gene: TRBV2; J gene: TRBJ2-1; clone size: NA; D gene: TRBD1; CDR3 DNA: TGTGCCAGCAGGAAGGACAGGGGGCTCAATATAGAGCAGTTCTTC; CDR3 protein: CASRKDRGLNIEQFF
V gene: TRBV4-1; J gene: TRBJ1-1; clone size: NA; D gene: NA; CDR3 DNA: TGCGCCAGCAGAAAAGATCCCGGGACACTAGTGGCTGAAGCTTTCTTT; CDR3 protein: CASRKDPGTLVAEAFF
V gene: TRBV15; J gene: TRBJ2-7; clone size: few; D gene: NA; CDR3 DNA: TGTGCCACCAGCGGTCGGACAGAGGGGATTCAGTACTTC; CDR3 protein: CATSGRTEGIQYF
V gene: TRBV7-9; J gene: TRBJ2-3; clone size: NA; D gene: NA; CDR3 DNA: TGTGCCAGCAGCTCACAGAGGTTTAGCACAGATACGCAGTATTTT; CDR3 protein: CASSSQRFSTDTQYF
V gene: TRBV29-1; J gene: TRBJ2-5; clone size: NA; D gene: NA; CDR3 DNA: TGCAGCGTTGTCATACGGGAGACCCAGTACTTC; CDR3 protein: CSVVIRETQYF
V gene: TRBV5-1; J gene: TRBJ2-5; clone size: NA; D gene: NA; CDR3 DNA: TGCGCCAGCAGCTTTGACCCTCACCAAGAGACCCAGTACTTC; CDR3 protein: CASSFDPHQETQYF
V gene: TRBV4-2; J gene: TRBJ2-3; clone size: NA; D gene: TRBD2; CDR3 DNA: TGTGCCAGCAGCCAAGACTCCGGACTAGCGGCAAGACGAAATACGCAGTATTTT; CDR3 protein: CASSQDSGLAARRNTQYF
V gene: TRBV6-6; J gene: TRBJ2-5; clone size: NA; D gene: NA; CDR3 DNA: TGTGCCAGCAGGACCAGCGGTAGTCGAGGGACCCAGTACTTC; CDR3 protein: CASRTSGSRGTQYF
V gene: TRBV3-1; J gene: TRBJ1-2; clone size: many; D gene: NA; CDR3 DNA: TGTGCCAGCAGTCGGAACTATGGCTACACCTTC; CDR3 protein: CASSRNYGYTF